Detailed here is one T cell receptor beta chain. The record originates from a study of OX40 agonist ivuxolimab in advanced cancers. CDR3 length: 15 amino acids. Trimming shortened V by 2 bases and J by 2 bases, and 11 bases separated the two germline ends. Germline CDR1 reads SGDLS; CDR2 reads YYNGEE. Clones were sequenced by immunoSEQ multiplex PCR, and TCRdb holds only the in-frame ones, with some missing. The table lists about 59,000 clones, 90% to 95% of them singletons. Prior autoimmune disease or systemic immunosuppression barred patients. This specimen was CD4+ or CD8+ T cells sorted from blood, taken in a trial of the OX40 agonist ivuxolimab. The source of this sequence is an adult with an advanced solid tumor such as melanoma, head and neck, liver or kidney cancer. The V call is TRBV9, the J call TRBJ2-1; D possibly corresponds to TRBD2 (5 bases). The chain's CDR3 is CASSVERWTYNEQFF. CDR3 bases: TGTGCCAGCAGCGTCGAGCGGTGGACCTACAATGAGCAGTTCTTC.